The 22 T cell receptor beta chains given below trace back to one sample, sequenced in a study of blood T cell repertoires in COVID-19. Measured with immunoSEQ multiplex PCR; TCRdb has only the in-frame clones, and not every one. The repertoire has approximately 110,000 clones, 70% to 90% of them found once; the top ten carry around 1.1%. What was sequenced was peripheral blood. Every receptor here comes from a human donor in a cohort sampled during active COVID-19.

The genes are TRBV27 and TRBJ2-2; 10 nucleotides agree with TRBD2. V shed 7 bases, J shed 3 bases, and the junction held 8 bases outside the gene matches. CDR1 MNHEY and CDR2 SMNVEV come from the germline V gene (reference sequence). This CDR3 is built from 16 residues. The CDR3: CASTLQLAGHTGELFF. In DNA form, the CDR3 reads TGTGCCAGCACCCTTCAACTAGCGGGGCACACCGGGGAGCTGTTTTTT.

The rearrangement links TRBV5-4 to TRBJ1-2, with 7 bases lining up with TRBD1. Looked up from germline, CDR1 is SGHNT and CDR2 is YYREEE (reference sequence). The CDR3 length is 14 residues. After removal of 3 bases from V and 10 bases from J, the junction contained 12 bases not matched to a gene. The CDR3 DNA reads TGTGCCAGCAGCTCAGCCGCCGGACAGGAGTTCTACACCTTC. This codes for CASSSAAGQEFYTF.

The V gene is TRBV19, the J gene TRBJ2-2, with 9 bases that match TRBD1. CDR1 is LNHDA, CDR2 SQIVND, per germline (reference sequence). Unmatched junction bases numbered 9, after V lost 5 bases and J lost 8 bases. CDR3 size: 15 residues. CDR3 protein: CASSPGQGLTGELFF. CDR3 DNA: TGTGCCAGTAGTCCGGGACAGGGTTTAACGGGGGAGCTGTTTTTT.

This clone has only one observation. This chain uses TRBV13 with TRBJ2-3; tentatively, D is TRBD1 (5 bases). Germline V lookup: CDR1 PRHDT, CDR2 FYEKMQ (reference sequence). The ends were cut back, 4 bases at V and 0 bases at J, with 11 bases in the middle. This CDR3 has 15 amino acids. This CDR3 is CASSSTGYSTDTQYF. Written as DNA, the CDR3 is TGTGCCAGCAGCTCAACAGGTTATAGCACAGATACGCAGTATTTT.

The V and J genes are TRBV25-1 and TRBJ1-1; D remains ambiguous. This CDR3 contains 11 residues. Trimming took 6 bases from V and 6 from J, leaving 8 bases between them. Germline-derived CDR1 and CDR2 are MGHDK and SYGVNS. The CDR3 loop is CASSGYSEAFF. The CDR3 coding sequence is TGTGCCAGCAGCGGGTATTCTGAAGCTTTCTTT. Supplemented by reference TRBV25-1 and TRBJ1-1, the full variable domain reads EADIYQTPRYLVIGTGKKITLECSQTMGHDKMYWYQQDPGMELHLIHYSYGVNSTEKGDLSSESTVSRIRTEHFPLTLESARPSHTSQYLCASSGYSEAFFGQGTRLTVV.

The chain employs TRBV7-9 and TRBJ1-1, with D hard to call. Germline-derived CDR1 and CDR2 are SEHNR and FQNEAQ (reference sequence). V lost 1 base and J lost 0, with 9 bases in between. The CDR3 totals 15 residues. The CDR3 sequence is CASSLGHPVNTEAFF. The CDR3 bases are TGTGCCAGCAGCTTAGGACACCCTGTGAACACTGAAGCTTTCTTT.

V usage is TRBV29-1 and J usage is TRBJ1-1, with D unresolved. CDR1 is SQVTM and CDR2 is ANQGSEA in the germline V gene. CDR3 size: 12 residues. V was shortened by 6 bases and J by 1 base, with 9 bases between the two germline ends. As DNA, the CDR3 is TGCAGCGTCGTCTGGAGGAACACTGAAGCTTTCTTT. It codes for CSVVWRNTEAFF.

The CDR3 nucleotides read TGTGCTAGTGGTTTTGGTAGCGGGGGACCCTACGAGCAGTACTTC. Residues: CASGFGSGGPYEQYF. V usage is TRBV12-5 and J usage is TRBJ2-7; TRBD2 aligns across 9 bases. The V segment lost 3 bases and the J segment 2 bases; nucleotides outside the gene matches: 5. Germline values: CDR1 LGHNT, CDR2 FRNRAP. The CDR3 is 15 amino acids.

The chain links TRBV19 to TRBJ1-1, with TRBD1 identical over 9 bases. This CDR3 is 14 amino acids long. Trimming removed 6 bases from V and 5 bases from J; junction bases left unmatched: 7. Germline V gene data show CDR1 as LNHDA and CDR2 as SQIVND (reference sequence). The CDR3 protein is CASRGTGRETEAFF. The DNA for the CDR3 is TGTGCCAGTAGAGGGACAGGGAGGGAGACTGAAGCTTTCTTT.

The genes are TRBV24-1 and TRBJ1-5; TRBD1 aligns across 12 bases. The CDR3 extends over 16 amino acids. CDR1 KGHDR and CDR2 SFDVKD come from the germline V gene. Unmatched junction bases numbered 6, after V lost 4 bases and J lost 6 bases. Written as DNA, the CDR3 is TGTGCCACCAGTGACCCGGGACAGGGGGCTGGTCAGCCCCAGCATTTT. This translates into CATSDPGQGAGQPQHF.

The rearrangement joins TRBV10-3 to TRBJ2-7; TRBD1 agrees at 9 bases. The CDR3 has 15 residues. Germline V gene sequence: CDR1 ENHRY, CDR2 SYGVKD. V lost 2 bases and J lost 1; bases outside the gene matches: 3. The CDR3 region has the DNA TGTGCCATCAGTGAGACAGGGACAGGGTCCTACGAGCAGTACTTC. Translation gives CAISETGTGSYEQYF.

The CDR3 bases are TGCGCCAGCAGCCAAGATGTGAGTAGCGCCCGCTACGAGCAGTACTTC. Translating it yields CASSQDVSSARYEQYF. This rearrangement joins TRBV4-3 to TRBJ2-7, with D perhaps matching TRBD2 (5 bases). The CDR3 consists of 16 residues. The germline gives CDR1 LGHNA, CDR2 YSLEER. The ends were cut back, 0 bases at V and 3 bases at J, with 15 bases in the middle.

This chain joins TRBV27 and TRBJ1-2; perhaps TRBD1 as D (6 bases). CDR1 MNHEY and CDR2 SMNVEV come from the germline V gene (reference sequence). The CDR3 extends over 13 amino acids. Trimming stripped 6 bases from V and 4 bases from J, with 12 bases between. CDR3 amino acids: CASRTGPPYGYTF. Written as DNA, the CDR3 is TGTGCCAGCAGGACAGGACCACCCTATGGCTACACCTTC.

This chain joins TRBV12-2 and TRBJ2-1; TRBD2 is the table's D call and was not checked against the DNA. TRBV12-2 is assigned pseudogene status. The CDR3 is 20 residues long. Written as DNA, the CDR3 is TGTGCAAGTCGCCCCCGGTTTTTGCGGGGGGCCGGTATCCCCTACAATGAGCAGTTCTTC. It encodes CASRPRFLRGAGIPYNEQFF.

The J gene is TRBJ1-3, the V gene TRBV3-1 (or the pseudogene TRBV3-2); unclear D gene. CDR3 length: 12 amino acids. Trimming shortened V by 1 base and J by 9 bases, and 7 bases separated the two germline ends. Germline V gene data show CDR1 as LGHDT and CDR2 as YNNKEL (reference sequence). Here the CDR3 reads CASSQGRGTIYF. The CDR3, as DNA: TGTGCCAGCAGCCAAGGGCGGGGCACCATATATTTT.

This chain uses TRBV5-1 with TRBJ1-4, with a tentative D call TRBD1 (5 bases). V lost 4 bases, J lost 0 bases, and 10 bases lay in between. Per germline, CDR1 SGHRS and CDR2 YFSETQ. The CDR3 extends over 15 amino acids. CDR3 nucleotide sequence: TGCGCCAGCAGCGCCGGGACTGCAACTAATGAAAAACTGTTTTTT. Encoded protein: CASSAGTATNEKLFF.

This chain uses TRBV18 with TRBJ2-6, with D possibly matching TRBD1 (6 bases). Trimming pared 3 bases from V and 0 bases from J, leaving 12 bases between. This CDR3 contains 17 residues. Per the germline V gene, CDR1 is KGHSH and CDR2 is LQKENI. CDR3 DNA sequence: TGTGCCAGCTCACCTTTTACAGGGAACTCTGGGGCCAACGTCCTGACTTTC. It translates to CASSPFTGNSGANVLTF. The complete variable domain, with remaining parts taken from reference TRBV18 and TRBJ2-6, reads NAGVMQNPRHLVRRRGQEARLRCSPMKGHSHVYWYRQLPEEGLKFMVYLQKENIIDESGMPKERFSAEFPKEGPSILRIQQVVRGDSAAYFCASSPFTGNSGANVLTFGAGSRLTVL.

This clone was seen once. This sequence joins TRBV29-1 and TRBJ2-7; unclear D gene. The V and J ends lost 8 bases and 0 bases respectively, with 11 bases between them. Germline CDR1 is SQVTM and CDR2 is ANQGSEA. The CDR3 contains 12 residues. The CDR3 DNA sequence: TGCAGCATCTACTCTCCCTCCTACGAGCAGTACTTC. As protein: CSIYSPSYEQYF.

This chain links TRBV18 with TRBJ1-1; 9 bases are shared with TRBD1. Germline V CDR1 and CDR2: KGHSH, LQKENI. With V trimmed by 3 bases and J by 0 bases, 5 bases remained unmatched. There are 16 residues in the CDR3. CDR3 in amino acids: CASSPGTGSLNTEAFF. The CDR3 DNA reads TGTGCCAGCTCACCGGGGACAGGGTCCCTGAACACTGAAGCTTTCTTT.

The J gene is TRBJ1-6, the V gene TRBV10-1, with a possible D match to TRBD1 (5 bases). There are 17 residues in the CDR3. Germline CDR1 and CDR2: WNHNN and SYGVQD (reference sequence). V shed 9 bases and J shed 6 bases, with 24 bases lying between them. The CDR3 DNA sequence: TGCGCCAGTCCACGGGGAGCGGGGGACGTTCGTAATTCACCCCTCCACTTT. Translation: CASPRGAGDVRNSPLHF.

The gene calls are TRBV7-9 and TRBJ1-2; D ambiguous. V shed 5 bases and J shed 4 bases, with 17 bases lying between them. CDR1 is SEHNR and CDR2 is FQNEAQ in the germline V gene (reference sequence). The CDR3 runs to 15 residues. The CDR3 nucleotides are TGTGCCAGCAGCCACAGTGGGTGGGAGCTCTATGGCTACACCTTC. Its protein is CASSHSGWELYGYTF.

The gene calls are TRBV13 and TRBJ1-3; D possibly corresponds to TRBD1 (5 bases). V was pared by 5 bases and J by 4 bases, with 15 bases between. Germline CDR1 PRHDT, CDR2 FYEKMQ (reference sequence). CDR3 length: 15 residues. CDR3 amino acids: CASSMVAGIGNTIYF. In DNA, the CDR3 is TGTGCCAGCAGCATGGTTGCAGGGATCGGAAACACCATATATTTT.